Sequencing of this T cell receptor beta chain was carried out in a study of blood T cell repertoires in COVID-19. The protocol was immunoSEQ multiplex PCR, while the TCRdb copy is restricted to in-frame clones and leaves out a portion. The table has around 81,000 clones, about four fifths seen once. The germline V gene has CDR1 LGHNA and CDR2 YNFKEQ. CDR3 size: 14 residues. With 0 bases clipped from V and 5 bases from J, the junction kept 4 bases outside the gene matches. This TCR was recovered from a human donor in a cohort sampled during active COVID-19. Sequencing was carried out using peripheral blood. The chain links TRBV4-2 to TRBJ2-7, with 7 positions matching TRBD1. This CDR3 is CASSQEAGGNEQYF. CDR3 coding DNA: TGTGCCAGCAGCCAAGAGGCAGGGGGAAACGAGCAGTACTTC.